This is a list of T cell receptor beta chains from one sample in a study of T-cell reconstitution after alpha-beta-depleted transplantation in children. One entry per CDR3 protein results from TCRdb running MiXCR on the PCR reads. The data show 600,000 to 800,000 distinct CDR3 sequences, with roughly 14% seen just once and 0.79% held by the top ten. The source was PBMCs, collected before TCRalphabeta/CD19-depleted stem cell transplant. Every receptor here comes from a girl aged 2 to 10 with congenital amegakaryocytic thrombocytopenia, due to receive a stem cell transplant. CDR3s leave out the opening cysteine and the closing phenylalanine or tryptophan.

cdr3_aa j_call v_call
SVGNPNQPQH TRBJ1-5 TRBV29-1
ASSPDDRVTDTQY TRBJ2-3 TRBV5-1
ASTDRSPKNTGELF TRBJ2-2 TRBV2
SARVLAGVLNEQF TRBJ2-1 TRBV20-1
ASRDKTSTDTQY TRBJ2-3 TRBV2
ASSLARLSEQY TRBJ2-7 TRBV7-6
SFVEQGANYGYT TRBJ1-2 TRBV29-1
ASSVVVRQETQY TRBJ2-5 TRBV6-1
SVLLRLADTQY TRBJ2-3 TRBV29-1
ASRDSSDEQF TRBJ2-1 TRBV5-1
ASSLVTGQTYEQY TRBJ2-7 TRBV5-1
ASSYRTGLGEAF TRBJ1-1 TRBV6-5
SARGWPSNTGELF TRBJ2-2 TRBV20-1